Detailed here is one T cell receptor (beta chain). A few counts support this clone. Its specific antigen is unknown. Base-call qualities are not available, and no considerably larger clone is one nucleotide away. This sample was included in a study of blood T cell repertoires in COVID-19 (dated by TCRdb to 2018 to 2020). About the study as a whole: Samples covering the acute and convalescent phases of COVID-19 were provided by collaborators in the United States, Italy and Spain. The repertoires were released in a freely available public database meant as a resource for research on the immune response to SARS-CoV-2. The prospective study material was composed of cDNA or gDNA derived from T cells, B-cell-depleted T cells, or PBMCs. Samples came from the ongoing ImmuneRACE study (first 160 participants) plus 1,254 subjects from 6 global collaborators. Subjects who had been exposed to COVID-19, were actively infected with it, or had recovered from it provided the deeply sampled blood TCRbeta repertoires that made up the dataset. Where available, HLA class I and class II types were taken from metadata supplied by the sample provider and were not determined by assay-based typing. Sample metadata almost always included a de-identified subject ID, COVID-19 status, age in years and sex. Findings and caveats that apply to the study as a whole: Clinical and demographic metadata were provided uncurated, with the amount varying by source and participant.

Each collaborating institution followed its own protocols to collect whole blood in K2EDTA tubes. For TCRbeta analysis, collaborators shipped samples as frozen whole blood, isolated PBMCs, or DNA extracted from either of those sample types. Trimming takes 6 bases off V and 4 bases off J; junction bases not matched to a gene: 9. The CDR3, cysteine through phenylalanine, is 14 amino acids long. Only the CDR3 DNA is retained, 42 bases long and in frame from the first base. In the germline V gene, CDR1 corresponds to MDHEN and CDR2 to SYDVKM. TCRbeta CDR3 regions were amplified from genomic DNA by means of the immunoSEQ Assay, a bias-controlled multiplex PCR. On the authors' methods: Nucleated cell counts per sample were estimated from amplification of reference gene primers within the assay. To quantify the absolute abundance of each unique TCRbeta CDR3 rearrangement, sequence reads were collapsed and filtered. For each sample, productive Simpson clonality was calculated by taking the square root of Simpson's diversity index across productive rearrangements. Drawn from immuneACCESS, this table holds only the in-frame rearrangements with V and J called that TCRdb kept. Clones are partly lost; checked studies trace under half to an unresolved V gene and leave the rest unexplained. V and J calls and clone size are those listed in that table; D and trimming were worked out from the DNA. Here the sample has 200,000 to 250,000 clones; roughly 84% occur a single time. The ten largest clones represent under 15% of the sample.

This receptor was identified in a human donor in a cohort sampled during active COVID-19. Material for sequencing was peripheral blood. This chain is built from TRBV28 and TRBJ2-7; 7 bases in between match TRBD1. In nucleotide form, the sequence is TGTGCCAGCAGAAACCGACAGGGCGCTTACGAGCAGTACTTC. Its coded protein is CASRNRQGAYEQYF.